This TCR beta chain appears in the sequencing data of a study of T-cell reconstitution after alpha-beta-depleted transplantation in children. This CDR3 is 16 amino acids long. Germline loops: CDR1 DFQATT, CDR2 SNEGSKA (reference sequence). The junction had 9 bases not matched to a gene; V was cut back by 0 bases and J by 4 bases. Unique molecular identifiers tagged the TCRbeta library. A single record per CDR3 protein comes from TCRdb applying MiXCR to the PCR reads. Here the sample spans 500,000 to 750,000 distinct CDR3 sequences, roughly a quarter being singletons. The receptor's source is a boy younger than two with Wiskott-Aldrich syndrome, due to receive a stem cell transplant. The specimen comprised PBMCs, sampled before TCRalphabeta/CD19-depleted stem cell transplant. V gene TRBV20-1 combines with J gene TRBJ2-7; 10 bases fit TRBD2. The CDR3 DNA sequence: TGCAGTGCTAGAGAGCTTGGAGGACTAGCGGATTACGAGCAGTACTTC. Encoded protein: CSARELGGLADYEQYF.